Following are 21 T cell receptor beta chains from one sample sequenced in a study of shared clonotypes between healthy human individuals. The data were produced by immunoSEQ multiplex PCR, yet TCRdb's version contains in-frame clones alone and is incomplete. Of 2.3 million or so clones in the sample, 80% to 95% are singletons; the top ten hold about 0.37%. What was sequenced was naive CD4+ T cells from PBMCs. Subset indicated: CD45RA+ positively selected. The origin of the receptors is a young man in good health. Some clones in this sample may be carry-over from other donors' samples.

J is TRBJ2-7 and V is TRBV29-1; D may correspond to TRBD1 or TRBD2 (5 bases each). The CDR3 is made up of 14 amino acids. Deletions cut 6 bases from V and 5 bases from J, with 20 bases between. Germline values: CDR1 SQVTM, CDR2 ANQGSEA. As DNA, the CDR3 is TGCAGCGTATCTCCGGGACCCCGTTTTGACGAGCAGTACTTC. This translates into CSVSPGPRFDEQYF.

This chain uses TRBV7-2 with TRBJ2-7; TRBD1 matches at 7 bases. V shed 0 bases, J shed 4 bases, and the junction held 6 bases outside the gene matches. This CDR3 has 15 residues. Looked up from germline, CDR1 is SGHTA and CDR2 is FQGNSA. This CDR3 is CASSLAWGQMYEQYF. The CDR3 DNA reads TGTGCCAGCAGCTTAGCGTGGGGACAGATGTACGAGCAGTACTTC. The whole variable domain, filled in from reference TRBV7-2 and TRBJ2-7, reads GAGVSQSPSNKVTEKGKDVELRCDPISGHTALYWYRQSLGQGLEFLIYFQGNSAPDKSGLPSDRFSAERTGGSVSTLTIQRTQQEDSAVYLCASSLAWGQMYEQYFGPGTRLTVT.

This chain joins TRBV6-1 and TRBJ2-7; tentatively, D is TRBD2 (7 bases). The V gene's germline CDR1 is MNHNS and CDR2 SASEGT. This CDR3 contains 14 residues. The ends were cut back, 7 bases at V and 2 bases at J, with 15 bases in the middle. The CDR3 DNA is TGTGCCAGCACCGCCGGGGGGCCCCCCTACGAGCAGTACTTC. It encodes CASTAGGPPYEQYF.

The chain is built from TRBV28 and TRBJ2-7; a weak D match, TRBD2 (5 bases). This CDR3 is 14 amino acids long. The V gene's germline CDR1 is MDHEN and CDR2 SYDVKM. The V and J ends lost 5 bases and 6 bases respectively, with 17 bases between them. Written as DNA, the CDR3 is TGTGCCAGCAGTACTAGGGCTGGGAAGAGCGAGCAGTACTTC. This sequence encodes CASSTRAGKSEQYF.

V gene TRBV6-6 combines with J gene TRBJ2-1; D possibly corresponds to TRBD2 (5 bases). CDR3 size: 14 residues. V was cut by 4 bases and J by 8 bases, with 15 bases left in between. Germline V lookup: CDR1 MNHNY, CDR2 SVGAGI (reference sequence). CDR3 in amino acids: CASSLRLGRDEQFF. The DNA for the CDR3 is TGTGCCAGCAGTTTGCGGCTAGGGCGGGATGAGCAGTTCTTC.

The gene calls are TRBV27 and TRBJ2-7; no clear D gene. Trimming cost V 2 bases and J 0 bases, with 11 bases left between them. CDR3 length: 15 residues. Germline V gene data show CDR1 as MNHEY and CDR2 as SMNVEV (reference sequence). The chain's CDR3 is CASSLDLGGSYEQYF. For the CDR3, the DNA is TGTGCCAGCAGTTTAGATTTGGGCGGCTCCTACGAGCAGTACTTC.

The gene calls are TRBV2 and TRBJ1-4, with unresolved D. Germline lookup yields CDR1 SNHLY and CDR2 FYNNEI. The CDR3 runs to 15 residues. V lost 6 bases and J 0 bases, leaving 11 bases between the germline ends. CDR3 amino acids: CASSAGRATNEKLFF. CDR3 nucleotide sequence: TGTGCCAGCAGCGCTGGACGGGCAACTAATGAAAAACTGTTTTTT.

The V call is TRBV5-4, the J call TRBJ1-4; tentatively, D is TRBD1 (6 bases). With 2 bases removed from V and 2 bases from J, the gap between germline ends came to 10 bases. The CDR3 covers 15 residues. The V gene's germline CDR1 is SGHNT and CDR2 YYREEE (reference sequence). The CDR3 DNA reads TGTGCCAGCAGCTTTGGGGGCCAGACTAATGAAAAACTGTTTTTT. Translated, it gives CASSFGGQTNEKLFF.

This chain connects TRBV5-4 to TRBJ2-3, with TRBD2 matching over 7 bases. The CDR3 sequence is 15 residues long. V shed 2 bases and J 2 bases; nucleotides not matched to a gene: 5. Germline-derived CDR1 and CDR2 are SGHNT and YYREEE (reference sequence). The CDR3 bases are TGTGCCAGCAGCTTATTCCGGGGGGACACAGATACGCAGTATTTT. This gives the protein CASSLFRGDTDTQYF.

This clone has just one count. This rearrangement joins TRBV5-8 to TRBJ2-2; a weak D match, TRBD1 (5 bases). Germline lookup yields CDR1 SGHTS and CDR2 YDEGEE. With 0 bases removed from V and 3 bases from J, the gap between germline ends came to 9 bases. This CDR3 contains 15 residues. The CDR3 nucleotides read TGTGCCAGCAGCTTGGTCCAGGGTTACACCGGGGAGCTGTTTTTT. The encoded protein is CASSLVQGYTGELFF.

This chain uses TRBV5-4 with TRBJ2-5; 8 nucleotides line up with TRBD2. The V segment lost 4 bases and the J segment 4 bases; nucleotides outside the gene matches: 12. The CDR3 extends over 16 amino acids. Germline CDR1 reads SGHNT; CDR2 reads YYREEE (reference sequence). CDR3 DNA sequence: TGTGCCAGCAGCCCAACAAGTCCGGGACTAGGAGAGACCCAGTACTTC. Its protein is CASSPTSPGLGETQYF.

The V and J genes are TRBV5-1 and TRBJ2-5; 13 positions agree with TRBD2. This CDR3 comprises 18 residues. V was clipped by 3 bases and J by 4 bases; unmatched bases: 12. Germline V CDR1 and CDR2: SGHRS, YFSETQ. The DNA for the CDR3 is TGCGCCAGCAGCTATATGTGGACTAGCGGGAGTCAAGGAGAGACCCAGTACTTC. Residues: CASSYMWTSGSQGETQYF.

This clone showed up just once. This sequence joins TRBV5-1 and TRBJ2-5, with a weak D call TRBD2 (6 bases). The germline gives CDR1 SGHRS, CDR2 YFSETQ. The ends were cut back, 3 bases at V and 2 bases at J, with 20 bases in the middle. The CDR3 sequence is 17 residues long. The CDR3 loop reads CASSSPLGGGVQETQYF. The CDR3 DNA sequence: TGCGCCAGCAGCTCCCCCTTGGGAGGCGGTGTACAAGAGACCCAGTACTTC.

V usage is TRBV15 and J usage is TRBJ1-2; tentatively, D is TRBD1 (6 bases). CDR3 length equals 16 residues. V dropped 4 bases and J dropped 6 bases, with 21 bases sitting between them. Germline values: CDR1 LNHNV, CDR2 YYDKDF (reference sequence). The CDR3 coding sequence is TGTGCCACCAGCATAATCTGGCGGGGGCGCGAAAATGGCTACACCTTC. This codes for CATSIIWRGRENGYTF.

This chain uses TRBV7-3 with TRBJ2-5; 7 nucleotides line up with TRBD2. Unmatched junction bases numbered 15, after V lost 0 bases and J lost 5 bases. The length of the CDR3 is 18 residues. CDR1 and CDR2 (germline): SGHTA, FQGTGA. The CDR3 sequence: CASSLTSFGGGPGETQYF. The CDR3 nucleotides are TGTGCCAGCAGCTTAACCTCCTTTGGGGGAGGGCCGGGTGAGACCCAGTACTTC.

This sequence joins TRBV7-9 and TRBJ1-3; D is undetermined. From germline, CDR1 is SEHNR and CDR2 FQNEAQ (reference sequence). Trimming cost V 7 bases and J 0 bases, with 7 bases left between them. The CDR3 is made up of 13 amino acids. The CDR3 loop reads CASTRYSGNTIYF. CDR3 nucleotides: TGTGCCAGCACACGTTACTCTGGAAACACCATATATTTT.

The J gene is TRBJ1-3, the V gene TRBV6-5, with a possible D match to TRBD1 (6 bases). This CDR3 contains 15 residues. V lost 6 bases and J 0 bases, leaving 12 bases between the germline ends. Germline V gives CDR1 MNHEY, CDR2 SVGAGI. The CDR3 is CASSPSDSSGNTIYF. In DNA form, the CDR3 reads TGTGCCAGCAGCCCCTCGGACAGCTCTGGAAACACCATATATTTT.

This clone was seen only once. The rearrangement joins TRBV28 to TRBJ1-3; 7 bases fit TRBD1. The CDR3 sequence is 15 residues long. V dropped 4 bases and J dropped 3; count of bases not matched to a gene: 6. In germline, CDR1 is MDHEN, CDR2 SYDVKM. CDR3 nucleotides: TGTGCCAGCAGTTCAGGGGGTATTCTTGGAAACACCATATATTTT. Its protein is CASSSGGILGNTIYF.

The chain employs TRBV5-6 and TRBJ1-1; D not resolved. V was cut by 2 bases and J by 1 base, with 12 bases left in between. CDR1 and CDR2 (germline): SGHDT, YYEEEE. The CDR3 covers 15 residues. DNA of the CDR3: TGTGCCAGCAGCTTCAGACGGACGGGGAACACTGAAGCTTTCTTT. Its protein is CASSFRRTGNTEAFF.

The J gene is TRBJ1-5, the V gene TRBV18, with 8 bases aligning to TRBD1. Germline values: CDR1 KGHSH, CDR2 LQKENI. The CDR3 is 16 residues long. Trimming took 2 bases from V and 6 from J; bases not matched to a gene: 9. CDR3 loop: CASSPSPGQGLQPQHF. In DNA form, the CDR3 reads TGTGCCAGCTCACCATCTCCAGGACAGGGTCTTCAGCCCCAGCATTTT.

V gene TRBV7-2 combines with J gene TRBJ2-2, with 7 bases that match TRBD2. Per the germline V gene, CDR1 is SGHTA and CDR2 is FQGNSA. This CDR3 comprises 14 residues. V shed 5 bases, J shed 5 bases, and the junction held 5 bases outside the gene matches. The CDR3 is CASSTAGITGELFF. Here the CDR3 DNA reads TGTGCCAGCAGCACAGCGGGAATTACCGGGGAGCTGTTTTTT.